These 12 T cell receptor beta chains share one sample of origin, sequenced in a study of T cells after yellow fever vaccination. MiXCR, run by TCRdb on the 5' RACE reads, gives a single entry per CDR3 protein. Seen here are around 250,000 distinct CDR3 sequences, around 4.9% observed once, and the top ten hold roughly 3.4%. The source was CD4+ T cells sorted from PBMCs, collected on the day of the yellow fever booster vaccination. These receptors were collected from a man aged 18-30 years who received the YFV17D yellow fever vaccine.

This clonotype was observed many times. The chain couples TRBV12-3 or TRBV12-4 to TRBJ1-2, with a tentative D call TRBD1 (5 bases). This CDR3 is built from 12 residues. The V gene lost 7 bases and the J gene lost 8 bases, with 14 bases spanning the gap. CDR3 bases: TGTGCCAGCACCTGGGGGGGAAGCGGCTACACCTTC. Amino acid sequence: CASTWGGSGYTF.

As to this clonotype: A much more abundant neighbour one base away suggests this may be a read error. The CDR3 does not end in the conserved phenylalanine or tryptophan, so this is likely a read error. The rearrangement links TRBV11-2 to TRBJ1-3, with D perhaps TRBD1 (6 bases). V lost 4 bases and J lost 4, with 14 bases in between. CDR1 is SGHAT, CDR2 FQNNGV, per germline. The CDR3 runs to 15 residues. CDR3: CASSSQTGRGNTIYS. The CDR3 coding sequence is TGTGCCAGCAGCTCCCAGACAGGAAGGGGAAACACCATATATTCT.

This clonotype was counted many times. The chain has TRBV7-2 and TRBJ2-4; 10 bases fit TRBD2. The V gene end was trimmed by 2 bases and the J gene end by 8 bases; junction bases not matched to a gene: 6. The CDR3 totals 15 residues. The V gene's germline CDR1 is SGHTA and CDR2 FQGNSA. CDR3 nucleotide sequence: TGTGCCAGCAGCTTACCTAGCGGGGGTTCATACATTCAGTACTTC. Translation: CASSLPSGGSYIQYF.

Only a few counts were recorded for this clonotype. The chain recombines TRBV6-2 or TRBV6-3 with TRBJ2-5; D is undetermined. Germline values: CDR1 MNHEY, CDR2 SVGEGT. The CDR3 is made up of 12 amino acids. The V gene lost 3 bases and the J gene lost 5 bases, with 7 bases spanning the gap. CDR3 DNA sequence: TGTGCCAGCAGTTATGCCGTGGAGACCCAGTACTTC. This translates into CASSYAVETQYF.

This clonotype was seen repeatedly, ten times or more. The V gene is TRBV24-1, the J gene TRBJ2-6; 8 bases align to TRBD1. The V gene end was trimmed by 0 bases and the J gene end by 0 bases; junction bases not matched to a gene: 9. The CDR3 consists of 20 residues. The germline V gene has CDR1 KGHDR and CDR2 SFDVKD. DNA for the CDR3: TGTGCCACCAGTGATTTGCTTGAGGACAGGGATCACTCTGGGGCCAACGTCCTGACTTTC. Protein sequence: CATSDLLEDRDHSGANVLTF.

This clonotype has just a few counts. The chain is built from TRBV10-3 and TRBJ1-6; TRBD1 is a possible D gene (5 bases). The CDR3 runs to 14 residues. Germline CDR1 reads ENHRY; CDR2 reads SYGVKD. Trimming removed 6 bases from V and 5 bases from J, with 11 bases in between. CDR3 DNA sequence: TGTGCCATCAGAAGACAGACTGATAATTCACCCCTCCACTTT. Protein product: CAIRRQTDNSPLHF.

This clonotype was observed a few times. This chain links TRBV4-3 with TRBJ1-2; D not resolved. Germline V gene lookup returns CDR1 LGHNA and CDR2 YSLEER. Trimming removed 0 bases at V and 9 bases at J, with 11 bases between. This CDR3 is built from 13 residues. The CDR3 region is CASSQERESSYTF. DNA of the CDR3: TGCGCCAGCAGCCAAGAGAGGGAATCCAGCTACACCTTC.

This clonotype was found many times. DNA of the CDR3: TGTGCCAGCAGCTACGGAAGCACAGATACGCAGTATTTT. As protein: CASSYGSTDTQYF. The chain is built from TRBV9 and TRBJ2-3; D is ambiguous. Germline V gene lookup returns CDR1 SGDLS and CDR2 YYNGEE. The ends were cut back, 4 bases at V and 0 bases at J, with 6 bases in the middle. The CDR3 is 13 amino acids.

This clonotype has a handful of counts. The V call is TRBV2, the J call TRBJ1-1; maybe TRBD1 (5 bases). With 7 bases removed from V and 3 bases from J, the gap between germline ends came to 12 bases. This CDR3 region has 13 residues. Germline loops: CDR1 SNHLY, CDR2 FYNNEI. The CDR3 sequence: CASIVGRDTEAFF. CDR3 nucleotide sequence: TGTGCCAGCATCGTCGGCAGGGACACTGAAGCTTTCTTT.

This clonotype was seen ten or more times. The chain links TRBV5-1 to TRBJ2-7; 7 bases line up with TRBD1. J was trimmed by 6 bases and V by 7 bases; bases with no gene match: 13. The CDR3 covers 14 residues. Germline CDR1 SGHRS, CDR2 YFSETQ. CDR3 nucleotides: TGCGCCAGCTCAAGACAGGGTCCGCTCTCCGAGCAGTACTTC. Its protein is CASSRQGPLSEQYF. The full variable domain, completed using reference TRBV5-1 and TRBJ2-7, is KAGVTQTPRYLIKTRGQQVTLSCSPISGHRSVSWYQQTPGQGLQFLFEYFSETQRNKGNFPGRFSGRQFSNSRSEMNVSTLELGDSALYLCASSRQGPLSEQYFGPGTRLTVT.

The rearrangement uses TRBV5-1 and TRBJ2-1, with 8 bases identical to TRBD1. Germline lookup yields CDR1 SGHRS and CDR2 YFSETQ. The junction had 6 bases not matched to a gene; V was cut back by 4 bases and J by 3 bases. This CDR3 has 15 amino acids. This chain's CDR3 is CASSNGQGDYNEQFF. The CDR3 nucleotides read TGCGCCAGCAGCAATGGACAGGGAGACTACAATGAGCAGTTCTTC.

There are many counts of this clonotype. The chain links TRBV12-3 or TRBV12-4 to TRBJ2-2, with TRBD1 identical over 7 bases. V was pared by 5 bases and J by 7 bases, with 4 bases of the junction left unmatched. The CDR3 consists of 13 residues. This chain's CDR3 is CASSPRDSGELFF. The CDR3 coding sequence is TGTGCCAGCAGTCCTCGGGACAGCGGGGAGCTGTTTTTT.